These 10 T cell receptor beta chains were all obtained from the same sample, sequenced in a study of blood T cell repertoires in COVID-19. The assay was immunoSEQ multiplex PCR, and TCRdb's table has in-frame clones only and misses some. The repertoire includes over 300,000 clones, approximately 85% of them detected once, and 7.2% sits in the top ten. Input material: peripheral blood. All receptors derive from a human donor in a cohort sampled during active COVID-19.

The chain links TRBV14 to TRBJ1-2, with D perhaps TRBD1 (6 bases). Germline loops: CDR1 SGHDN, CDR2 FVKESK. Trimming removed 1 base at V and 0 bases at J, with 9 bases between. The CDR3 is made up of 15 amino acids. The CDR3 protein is CASSQVGTTNYGYTF. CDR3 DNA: TGTGCCAGCAGCCAAGTAGGGACAACTAACTATGGCTACACCTTC.

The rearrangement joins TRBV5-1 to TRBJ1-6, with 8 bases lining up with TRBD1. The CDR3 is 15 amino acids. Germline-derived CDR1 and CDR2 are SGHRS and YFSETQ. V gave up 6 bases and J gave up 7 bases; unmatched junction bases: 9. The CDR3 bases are TGCGCCAGCACCAATCTAGGACAGGGAAATTCACCCCTCCACTTT. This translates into CASTNLGQGNSPLHF.

The CDR3 DNA is TGTGCCAGCAGCTTGGGGGGACTAGCTGCCTACGAGCAGTACTTC. It specifies CASSLGGLAAYEQYF. V gene TRBV5-4 combines with J gene TRBJ2-7, with TRBD2 identical over 9 bases. The V segment lost 0 bases and the J segment 2 bases; nucleotides outside the gene matches: 3. This CDR3 has 15 residues. Per the germline V gene, CDR1 is SGHNT and CDR2 is YYREEE (reference sequence).

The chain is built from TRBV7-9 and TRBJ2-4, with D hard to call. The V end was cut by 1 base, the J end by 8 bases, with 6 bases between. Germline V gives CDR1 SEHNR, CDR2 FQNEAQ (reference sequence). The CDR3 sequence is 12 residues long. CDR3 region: CASSLGEDIQYF. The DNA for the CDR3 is TGTGCCAGCAGCTTAGGCGAAGACATTCAGTACTTC.

This CDR3 reads CASSPPVTSSGLYGYTF. The CDR3 nucleotides read TGTGCCAGCTCACCACCGGTGACAAGCTCAGGCTTGTACGGCTACACCTTC. J is TRBJ1-2 and V is TRBV18; D call uncertain. Germline CDR1 KGHSH, CDR2 LQKENI. There are 17 residues in the CDR3. V was clipped by 0 bases and J by 8 bases, with 22 bases between them.

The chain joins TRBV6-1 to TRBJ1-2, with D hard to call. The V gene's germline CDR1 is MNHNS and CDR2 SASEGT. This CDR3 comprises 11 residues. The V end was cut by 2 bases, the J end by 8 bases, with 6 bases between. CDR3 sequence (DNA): TGTGCCAGCAGTGAAATGGAGGGCTACACCTTC. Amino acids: CASSEMEGYTF.

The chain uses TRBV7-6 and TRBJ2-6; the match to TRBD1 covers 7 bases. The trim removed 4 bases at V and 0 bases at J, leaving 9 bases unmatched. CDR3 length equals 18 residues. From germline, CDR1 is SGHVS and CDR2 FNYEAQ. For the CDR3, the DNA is TGTGCCAGCAGCTCCTGGGACAGTCTAGACTCTGGGGCCAACGTCCTGACTTTC. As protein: CASSSWDSLDSGANVLTF.

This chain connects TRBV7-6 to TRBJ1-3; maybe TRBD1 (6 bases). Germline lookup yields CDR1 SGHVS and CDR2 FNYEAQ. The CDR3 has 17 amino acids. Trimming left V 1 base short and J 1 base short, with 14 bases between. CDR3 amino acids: CASSLGPRGASGNTIYF. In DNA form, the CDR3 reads TGTGCCAGCAGCTTAGGCCCTCGGGGGGCTTCTGGAAACACCATATATTTT.

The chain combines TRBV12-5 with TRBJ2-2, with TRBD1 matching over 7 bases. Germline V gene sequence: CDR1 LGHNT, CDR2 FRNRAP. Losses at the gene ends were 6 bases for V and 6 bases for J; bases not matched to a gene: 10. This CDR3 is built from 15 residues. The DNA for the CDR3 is TGTGCTAGTGGCAAGACAGGGTCGGGCGCCGGGGAGCTGTTTTTT. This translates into CASGKTGSGAGELFF.

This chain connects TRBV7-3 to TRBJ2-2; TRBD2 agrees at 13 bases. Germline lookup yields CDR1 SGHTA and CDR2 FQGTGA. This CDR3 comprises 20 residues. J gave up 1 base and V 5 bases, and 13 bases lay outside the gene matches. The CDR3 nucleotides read TGTGCCAGCAGCCCCCGGACTAGCGGGGGACATAAATTGAACACCGGGGAGCTGTTTTTT. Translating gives CASSPRTSGGHKLNTGELFF.